This T cell receptor beta chain was captured in a study of human T cells and chemical hapten exposure (TCRdb year 2021). Regarding the complete study: For sensitization, 2% DPC in acetone was applied to a 2 cm by 2 cm area of upper inner arm skin. Throughout the roughly 24-week study period, patients were also given weekly therapeutic DPC doses on the scalp. Patch testing was done on the upper back using Finn chambers containing 0.01% DPC, and results were scored after 6 days according to International Contact Dermatitis Research Group standards. The patient cohort, mostly female, included alopecia areata with under or over 50% scalp involvement, alopecia totalis and alopecia universalis. Libraries were combined into a pool for sequencing, and differences in TCR yield between samples came mainly from small differences in library volumes within the pool. Peripheral blood TCR repertoire changes were tracked in vivo in alopecia patients during primary and secondary sensitization to the hapten diphenylcyclopropenone (DPC). Blood samples were taken from patients before sensitization (week 0) and at 2, 6 and about 24 weeks after DPC sensitization. Blood for TCR sequencing was provided by twenty-nine alopecia patients at one to four time points (pre-sensitization, 2, 6 and 24 weeks).

As concerns this clonotype: The clone's antigen remains unknown. Per-base quality was not reported, and no clone a single base away is much larger than it.

The library was produced with RACE. TCRdb names NextSeq 500 as the instrument used. Library preparation attached unique molecular identifiers to individual cDNA molecules for quantitative, reproducible TCR counting. Each blood RNA sample was used to sequence both TCR alpha and TCR beta chains. The paper's data handling went like this. The median number of TCRs per sample was some 100,000, ranging from 23,224 to 690,600. V, J and CDR3 annotation of the TCR reads was performed with the Decombinator software suite. Every sample was subsampled to the same number of TCRs (28,000) for the PS versus PT1 abundance plots. TCRs were defined as expanded if absent before sensitization and observed at least eight times at the 2-week time point. TCRdb took the public reads, trimmed them with fastp at Q25, ran MiXCR for clone calling and kept in-frame beta chains. Each entry merges the rows of one CDR3 protein and shows their most common DNA and genes. The V and J calls and clone size come from TCRdb's table, not from the authors' own analysis. In this sample the table shows fewer than 300,000 distinct CDR3 sequences, 8.6% of which occur a single time. The ten most abundant clones make up 2.3% of the sample.

Study-wide findings and limitations: Significantly more large CDR3 similarity clusters were formed by expanded TCRs than by pre-sensitization or healthy control sets, consistent with antigen-driven responses. DPC sensitization did not change how many TCRs were above 1 in 1000 frequency, and no evidence was found of alterations in global repertoire structure. All patients had alopecia, a presumed autoimmune disease, so their immune response might differ from that of healthy individuals. After repeated subsampling, the strength of the expansion versus patch-test correlation and the threshold at which it became significant changed. Patch test score correlated positively with the number of PT1 expanded TCRs, reaching significance at thresholds 8, 16 and 32 but not at 4.

According to the study, the label for this sample's time point signals: pre-sensitization, week 0. Read against the paper, the sample's treatment or condition label means: therapeutic diphenylcyclopropenone sensitization with weekly scalp DPC. Blood at each patch-test visit was drawn before the patch test was applied. Patients were considered eligible if aged 18 to 70, diagnosed with alopecia and deemed suitable for DPC therapy, and patients were excluded if pregnant. Total RNA was extracted from unfractionated whole blood collected in Tempus Blood RNA tubes. The germline ends are 11 bases apart after V is trimmed by 8 bases and J by 5 bases. The CDR3 covers 12 residues, taking in both the cysteine and the phenylalanine. Kept here is only the CDR3 DNA, which spans 36 bases and is read in frame from base 1. CDR1 SGHVS and CDR2 FQNEAQ were looked up in the germline V gene.

The sequencing here drew on whole blood, taken in connection with sensitization to the hapten diphenylcyclopropenone (DPC). Recombination joined TRBV7-8 with TRBJ2-3, with TRBD2 perhaps the D gene, on 5 matching bases. The sequence was obtained from a woman aged 35 to 49 with alopecia areata. Some clones in this sample may be carry-over from other donors' samples. CDR3 protein: CASAPGGDTQYF. The nucleotides are TGTGCCAGCGCTCCCGGAGGAGATACGCAGTATTTT.